Shown below are 32 T cell receptor beta chains from a single sample sequenced in a study of blood T cell repertoires in COVID-19. The assay was immunoSEQ multiplex PCR, and TCRdb's table has in-frame clones only and misses some. The sample yields under 350,000 clones, about 86% seen once. Sequenced: PBMCs or T cells enriched from blood (not recorded which). These receptors were collected from a woman aged 40 to 50 with acute COVID-19.

The chain is built from TRBV11-2 and TRBJ2-3; TRBD2 agrees at 11 bases. Germline CDR1 is SGHAT and CDR2 is FQNNGV. The V gene end was trimmed by 1 base and the J gene end by 1 base; junction bases not matched to a gene: 10. This CDR3 contains 19 residues. This chain's CDR3 is CASSLVSPPSGRRTDTQYF. The CDR3 nucleotides read TGTGCCAGCAGCTTAGTATCCCCCCCTAGCGGGAGGCGCACAGATACGCAGTATTTT.

This chain connects TRBV11-1 to TRBJ2-7, with D possibly matching TRBD2 (5 bases). The CDR3 totals 13 residues. V was clipped by 5 bases and J by 6 bases, with 14 bases between them. From germline, CDR1 is SGHAT and CDR2 FQDESV (reference sequence). The CDR3 spells CASSQTRGLEQYF. CDR3 in DNA: TGTGCCAGCAGCCAGACCCGCGGACTCGAGCAGTACTTC.

This chain joins TRBV20-1 and TRBJ2-7; TRBD1 might be the D (5 bases). The CDR3 spans 11 residues. V lost 5 bases, J lost 6 bases, and 11 bases lay in between. Germline V CDR1 and CDR2: DFQATT, SNEGSKA (reference sequence). The CDR3: CSASQGTEQYF. DNA of the CDR3: TGCAGTGCTTCGCAGGGAACCGAGCAGTACTTC.

This chain uses TRBV29-1 with TRBJ2-5; 10 bases map to TRBD1. Trimming at V came to 6 bases and at J to 5 bases, leaving 6 bases not matched to a gene. The length of the CDR3 is 13 residues. The germline V gene has CDR1 SQVTM and CDR2 ANQGSEA. CDR3 sequence reads: CSVATGGWETQYF. The DNA of the CDR3 is TGCAGCGTGGCGACAGGGGGCTGGGAGACCCAGTACTTC.

The J gene is TRBJ2-3, the V gene TRBV5-1; 10 bases line up with TRBD2. Looked up from germline, CDR1 is SGHRS and CDR2 is YFSETQ. CDR3 length: 16 amino acids. The ends lost 1 base at V and 4 bases at J; junction bases unmatched: 6. CDR3 region: CASSLMSGGASDTQYF. The CDR3 coding sequence is TGCGCCAGCAGCTTGATGAGCGGGGGGGCGTCAGATACGCAGTATTTT.

The chain uses TRBV7-3 and TRBJ2-7, with D maybe TRBD1 (5 bases). Germline CDR1 is SGHTA and CDR2 is FQGTGA. The CDR3 totals 14 residues. The germline V and J ends were trimmed by 2 bases and 6 bases, with 14 bases remaining between them. This CDR3 reads CASSLEAGNSEQYF. CDR3 in DNA: TGTGCCAGCAGCTTAGAGGCAGGGAACTCCGAGCAGTACTTC.

In its sample, this clone was seen a few times. V usage is TRBV5-1 and J usage is TRBJ2-1; no clear D. Per the germline V gene, CDR1 is SGHRS and CDR2 is YFSETQ. The CDR3 runs 13 residues. Trimming took 3 bases from V and 14 from J, leaving 18 bases between them. Here the CDR3 reads CASSSSSLLPEFF. The CDR3 DNA reads as TGCGCCAGCAGCTCGTCTAGTTTACTACCTGAGTTCTTC.

This chain links TRBV28 with TRBJ1-5, with D unclear. This CDR3 contains 14 residues. The germline gives CDR1 MDHEN, CDR2 SYDVKM. The ends were cut back, 6 bases at V and 3 bases at J, with 12 bases in the middle. The CDR3 region is CASRKTRNNQPQHF. Written as DNA, the CDR3 is TGTGCCAGCAGGAAGACACGGAACAATCAGCCCCAGCATTTT.

As for this clone: Other DNA sequences of this sample code for an identical CDR3. V and J are TRBV2 and TRBJ2-5; possible D gene TRBD2, 6 bases. CDR1 is SNHLY, CDR2 FYNNEI, per germline. The CDR3 is 13 residues long. Deletions cut 4 bases from V and 2 bases from J, with 8 bases between. CDR3 nucleotides: TGTGCCAGCAGTGGGGACTTTCAAGAGACCCAGTACTTC. Translated, it gives CASSGDFQETQYF. Combining the CDR3 with reference TRBV2 and TRBJ2-5 gives the whole variable domain EPEVTQTPSHQVTQMGQEVILRCVPISNHLYFYWYRQILGQKVEFLVSFYNNEISEKSEIFDDQFSVERPDGSNFTLKIRSTKLEDSAMYFCASSGDFQETQYFGPGTRLLVL.

V usage is TRBV6-5 and J usage is TRBJ2-5, with a possible D match to TRBD1 (6 bases). Germline CDR1 and CDR2: MNHEY and SVGAGI. The germline V and J ends were trimmed by 6 bases and 2 bases, with 16 bases remaining between them. CDR3 length: 15 amino acids. CDR3 in DNA: TGTGCCAGCAGGAAACTTCAGGGGTCGCAAGAGACCCAGTACTTC. It encodes CASRKLQGSQETQYF.

This clone appeared many times. V is TRBV6-1 and J is TRBJ2-3; weak D call: TRBD2 (6 bases). This CDR3 has 16 amino acids. Germline CDR1 reads MNHNS; CDR2 reads SASEGT. Trimming took off 1 base at V and 1 base at J, with 12 bases between the two ends. CDR3 residues: CASSEVAGRGTDTQYF. Written as DNA, the CDR3 is TGTGCCAGCAGTGAAGTGGCGGGGCGCGGCACAGATACGCAGTATTTT.

The table lists this clone with a few counts. This rearrangement joins TRBV19 to TRBJ1-5; the D gene is possibly TRBD1 (5 bases). The germline V and J ends were trimmed by 7 bases and 3 bases, with 16 bases remaining between them. Germline V gene sequence: CDR1 LNHDA, CDR2 SQIVND (reference sequence). CDR3 size: 15 residues. The CDR3, as DNA: TGTGCCAGTACCGAATCTGGGGGGAACAATCAGCCCCAGCATTTT. It is translated as CASTESGGNNQPQHF.

The rearrangement joins TRBV5-1 to TRBJ1-2, with D unresolved. The CDR3 covers 14 residues. Germline CDR1 SGHRS, CDR2 YFSETQ. The V gene lost 0 bases and the J gene lost 6 bases, with 12 bases spanning the gap. CDR3 region: CASSLVLGGNGYTF. DNA for the CDR3: TGCGCCAGCAGCTTGGTCCTGGGAGGGAATGGCTACACCTTC.

The chain combines TRBV18 with TRBJ2-7; D uncertain. CDR3 length equals 12 residues. Germline CDR1 reads KGHSH; CDR2 reads LQKENI. The V end lost 1 base, the J end lost 6 bases, and 7 bases lay between the germline ends. The CDR3 loop reads CASSPRGPEQYF. The CDR3 coding sequence is TGTGCCAGCTCACCACGAGGCCCCGAGCAGTACTTC.

This chain's CDR3 is CASSPGQNNYGYTF. CDR3 nucleotides: TGCGCCAGCAGCCCGGGACAGAATAACTATGGCTACACCTTC. This chain links TRBV5-1 with TRBJ1-2, with TRBD1 identical over 7 bases. This CDR3 contains 14 residues. Germline V CDR1 and CDR2: SGHRS, YFSETQ. The junction had 4 bases not matched to a gene; V was cut back by 4 bases and J by 1 base.

This clone was detected ten times or more. The chain carries TRBV29-1 and TRBJ2-1, with 9 bases fitting TRBD2. The trim removed 2 bases at V and 0 bases at J, leaving 8 bases unmatched. CDR3 length: 17 residues. The germline CDR1 and CDR2 sequences are SQVTM and ANQGSEA. The chain's CDR3 is CSVELAGTFYSYNEQFF. Here the CDR3 DNA reads TGCAGCGTTGAACTAGCGGGGACTTTTTACTCCTACAATGAGCAGTTCTTC.

The rearrangement links TRBV4-1 to TRBJ1-4; 8 bases align to TRBD1. Germline values: CDR1 MGHRA, CDR2 YSYEKL. V shed 5 bases and J 4 bases; nucleotides not matched to a gene: 3. CDR3 size: 14 residues. For the CDR3, the DNA is TGCGCCAGCAGCTTGGACAGGGTTAATGAAAAACTGTTTTTT. This gives the protein CASSLDRVNEKLFF.

The chain has TRBV7-7 and TRBJ1-2, with D unresolved. CDR3 length equals 16 residues. Germline CDR1 is SSHAT and CDR2 is FNYEAQ (reference sequence). V shed 5 bases and J shed 2 bases, with 18 bases lying between them. CDR3 residues: CASSASGESRNYGYTF. CDR3 nucleotide sequence: TGTGCCAGCAGCGCCAGCGGGGAGAGCCGGAACTATGGCTACACCTTC.

The chain has TRBV2 and TRBJ1-6, with TRBD1 as a possible D gene (5 bases). In germline, CDR1 is SNHLY, CDR2 FYNNEI. Trimming removed 10 bases from V and 7 bases from J, with 11 bases in between. The length of the CDR3 is 12 residues. Here the CDR3 DNA reads TGTGCCACCCGCCAGGGCAATTCACCCCTCCACTTT. Residues: CATRQGNSPLHF.

The rearrangement links TRBV4-3 to TRBJ1-2, with 7 positions matching TRBD1. V was clipped by 1 base and J by 7 bases; unmatched bases: 6. Germline assignment: CDR1 LGHNA and CDR2 YSLEER. There are 14 residues in the CDR3. CDR3 loop: CASSQGPTGTGYTF. The DNA for the CDR3 is TGCGCCAGCAGCCAAGGGCCGACAGGGACTGGCTACACCTTC.

This chain joins TRBV6-5 and TRBJ2-7, with 10 bases matching TRBD1. The ends lost 2 bases at V and 2 bases at J; junction bases unmatched: 3. Germline-derived CDR1 and CDR2 are MNHEY and SVGAGI. The CDR3 has 15 amino acids. CDR3 nucleotide sequence: TGTGCCAGCAGTTACCGGGACAGGGGCCCCTACGAGCAGTACTTC. Protein sequence: CASSYRDRGPYEQYF.

This chain uses TRBV28 with TRBJ1-2; no clear D. Germline assignment: CDR1 MDHEN and CDR2 SYDVKM. Trimming removed 3 bases from V and 2 bases from J, with 16 bases in between. The CDR3 sequence is 16 residues long. The CDR3 here is CASSLGGDGLNYGYTF. The CDR3, as DNA: TGTGCCAGCAGTTTGGGAGGTGACGGACTAAACTATGGCTACACCTTC.

The rearrangement links TRBV4-2 to TRBJ1-3; TRBD1 matches at 8 bases. V shed 1 base and J 2 bases; nucleotides not matched to a gene: 4. The CDR3 runs 16 residues. The germline V gene encodes CDR1 LGHNA and CDR2 YNFKEQ. CDR3 loop: CASSQGLTGAGNTIYF. DNA for the CDR3: TGTGCCAGCAGCCAAGGTCTGACAGGGGCTGGAAACACCATATATTTT.

Note on this clone: Within the sample, other DNA sequences also encode this same CDR3. The chain has TRBV24-1 and TRBJ1-1; D gene unclear. The CDR3 contains 13 residues. Germline V CDR1 and CDR2: KGHDR, SFDVKD. With 1 base removed from V and 5 bases from J, the gap between germline ends came to 7 bases. The CDR3 here is CATSDFSGTEAFF. CDR3 bases: TGTGCCACCAGTGATTTTTCGGGGACTGAAGCTTTCTTT.

The chain uses TRBV5-5 and TRBJ1-1; D is uncertain. V gave up 3 bases and J gave up 0 bases, with 9 bases separating them. The CDR3 totals 14 residues. Germline CDR1 is SGHKS and CDR2 is YYEKEE (reference sequence). Here the CDR3 DNA reads TGTGCCAGCAGCTCAGACATCATGAACACTGAAGCTTTCTTT. Translated: CASSSDIMNTEAFF.

The rearrangement joins TRBV4-1 to TRBJ1-6, with 7 bases lining up with TRBD1. V dropped 1 base and J dropped 10; count of bases not matched to a gene: 19. The CDR3 extends over 19 amino acids. Looked up from germline, CDR1 is MGHRA and CDR2 is YSYEKL. The CDR3 spells CASSQVPLSTMTGNSPLHF. As DNA, the CDR3 is TGCGCCAGCAGCCAAGTGCCCCTCTCTACAATGACAGGGAACTCACCCCTCCACTTT.

The chain is built from TRBV19 and TRBJ1-3; 10 nucleotides align to TRBD1. J was trimmed by 0 bases and V by 5 bases; bases with no gene match: 10. This CDR3 is built from 18 residues. The germline CDR1 and CDR2 sequences are LNHDA and SQIVND (reference sequence). The CDR3 here is CASSPGQGVFYSGNTIYF. For the CDR3, the DNA is TGTGCCAGTAGTCCAGGACAGGGGGTTTTTTACTCTGGAAACACCATATATTTT.

This chain connects TRBV3-1 (or the pseudogene TRBV3-2) to TRBJ1-3, with a tentative D call TRBD1 (6 bases). Germline CDR1 reads LGHDT; CDR2 reads YNNKEL (reference sequence). The germline V and J ends were trimmed by 6 bases and 1 base, with 25 bases remaining between them. The CDR3 spans 19 residues. DNA for the CDR3: TGTGCCAGCAGTCCGAGGCCCCTAACAGGGACGGGTTCTGGAAACACCATATATTTT. Amino acid sequence: CASSPRPLTGTGSGNTIYF.

This clone turned up a few times. V and J are TRBV7-2 and TRBJ1-2; D gene unclear. This CDR3 region has 16 residues. Between the trimmed V and J ends, which lost 5 bases and 2 bases, there was a span of 18 bases. Germline loops: CDR1 SGHTA, CDR2 FQGNSA. The CDR3: CASSPVEGRPNYGYTF. The DNA for the CDR3 is TGTGCCAGCAGCCCGGTTGAGGGCAGGCCCAACTATGGCTACACCTTC.

This clone occurred once. V and J are TRBV6-2 or TRBV6-3 and TRBJ1-6; no firm D call. Per germline, CDR1 MNHEY and CDR2 SVGEGT. The CDR3 contains 12 residues. V lost 6 bases to trimming and J lost 12 bases, with 12 bases between them. This CDR3 reads CASSRQQLPLHF. In DNA, the CDR3 is TGTGCCAGCAGCCGTCAACAGTTACCCCTCCACTTT.

This sequence joins TRBV19 and TRBJ2-7; tentative D call: TRBD2 (5 bases). The CDR3 runs to 15 residues. The germline gives CDR1 LNHDA, CDR2 SQIVND (reference sequence). The ends were cut back, 3 bases at V and 2 bases at J, with 14 bases in the middle. CDR3 region: CASSIELALTYEQYF. Written as DNA, the CDR3 is TGTGCCAGTAGTATTGAATTAGCGCTGACCTACGAGCAGTACTTC.

The gene calls are TRBV11-2 and TRBJ2-1; 9 positions agree with TRBD1. The CDR3 spans 16 residues. Germline lookup yields CDR1 SGHAT and CDR2 FQNNGV. The J segment lost 4 bases and the V segment lost 3 bases, leaving 7 bases of the junction unmatched. The CDR3 region is CASSFGRGTGYNEQFF. The CDR3 DNA reads TGTGCCAGCAGCTTTGGGAGGGGGACAGGGTACAATGAGCAGTTCTTC.